Listed here is a single T cell receptor (beta chain). Its antigen is unknown. The sample holds no much larger clone one base away, and base qualities are not on file. Counted from cysteine to phenylalanine, this CDR3 has 13 amino acids. CDR3 DNA is the only sequence kept; it has 39 bases, read in frame from the first base. CDR1 is given as LNHDA and CDR2 as SQIVND, both from the germline V gene (reference sequence). The trim is 0 bases for V and 9 bases for J, with a gap of 11 bases between the germline ends. These data come from a study of T cell changes during pregnancy in multiple sclerosis (dated by TCRdb to the late 2010s). Regarding the study in general: The study looked at changes in the T cell repertoire across pregnancy in women with multiple sclerosis.

Libraries were built with the immunoSEQ multiplex PCR assay. What TCRdb holds here is the immuneACCESS table cut down to in-frame rearrangements. Part of the clones is not present; checked against another copy, under half of the missing clones reflect an unresolved V gene, and the others are unexplained. The sample records under 65,000 clones, 85% to 95% of which are singletons. In total, the top ten clones hold less than 0.6% of the sample. The source of this sequence is a female donor with multiple sclerosis, enrolled in a pregnancy study. Recombination linked TRBV19 to TRBJ1-2, and perhaps TRBD1 as D gene, on 5 matching bases. The source was CD4+ T cells from peripheral blood mononuclear cells, collected in the third trimester of pregnancy. The nucleotide sequence is TGTGCCAGTAGTATAGACAGGGCCGGAAGCTACACCTTC. Translation gives CASSIDRAGSYTF.